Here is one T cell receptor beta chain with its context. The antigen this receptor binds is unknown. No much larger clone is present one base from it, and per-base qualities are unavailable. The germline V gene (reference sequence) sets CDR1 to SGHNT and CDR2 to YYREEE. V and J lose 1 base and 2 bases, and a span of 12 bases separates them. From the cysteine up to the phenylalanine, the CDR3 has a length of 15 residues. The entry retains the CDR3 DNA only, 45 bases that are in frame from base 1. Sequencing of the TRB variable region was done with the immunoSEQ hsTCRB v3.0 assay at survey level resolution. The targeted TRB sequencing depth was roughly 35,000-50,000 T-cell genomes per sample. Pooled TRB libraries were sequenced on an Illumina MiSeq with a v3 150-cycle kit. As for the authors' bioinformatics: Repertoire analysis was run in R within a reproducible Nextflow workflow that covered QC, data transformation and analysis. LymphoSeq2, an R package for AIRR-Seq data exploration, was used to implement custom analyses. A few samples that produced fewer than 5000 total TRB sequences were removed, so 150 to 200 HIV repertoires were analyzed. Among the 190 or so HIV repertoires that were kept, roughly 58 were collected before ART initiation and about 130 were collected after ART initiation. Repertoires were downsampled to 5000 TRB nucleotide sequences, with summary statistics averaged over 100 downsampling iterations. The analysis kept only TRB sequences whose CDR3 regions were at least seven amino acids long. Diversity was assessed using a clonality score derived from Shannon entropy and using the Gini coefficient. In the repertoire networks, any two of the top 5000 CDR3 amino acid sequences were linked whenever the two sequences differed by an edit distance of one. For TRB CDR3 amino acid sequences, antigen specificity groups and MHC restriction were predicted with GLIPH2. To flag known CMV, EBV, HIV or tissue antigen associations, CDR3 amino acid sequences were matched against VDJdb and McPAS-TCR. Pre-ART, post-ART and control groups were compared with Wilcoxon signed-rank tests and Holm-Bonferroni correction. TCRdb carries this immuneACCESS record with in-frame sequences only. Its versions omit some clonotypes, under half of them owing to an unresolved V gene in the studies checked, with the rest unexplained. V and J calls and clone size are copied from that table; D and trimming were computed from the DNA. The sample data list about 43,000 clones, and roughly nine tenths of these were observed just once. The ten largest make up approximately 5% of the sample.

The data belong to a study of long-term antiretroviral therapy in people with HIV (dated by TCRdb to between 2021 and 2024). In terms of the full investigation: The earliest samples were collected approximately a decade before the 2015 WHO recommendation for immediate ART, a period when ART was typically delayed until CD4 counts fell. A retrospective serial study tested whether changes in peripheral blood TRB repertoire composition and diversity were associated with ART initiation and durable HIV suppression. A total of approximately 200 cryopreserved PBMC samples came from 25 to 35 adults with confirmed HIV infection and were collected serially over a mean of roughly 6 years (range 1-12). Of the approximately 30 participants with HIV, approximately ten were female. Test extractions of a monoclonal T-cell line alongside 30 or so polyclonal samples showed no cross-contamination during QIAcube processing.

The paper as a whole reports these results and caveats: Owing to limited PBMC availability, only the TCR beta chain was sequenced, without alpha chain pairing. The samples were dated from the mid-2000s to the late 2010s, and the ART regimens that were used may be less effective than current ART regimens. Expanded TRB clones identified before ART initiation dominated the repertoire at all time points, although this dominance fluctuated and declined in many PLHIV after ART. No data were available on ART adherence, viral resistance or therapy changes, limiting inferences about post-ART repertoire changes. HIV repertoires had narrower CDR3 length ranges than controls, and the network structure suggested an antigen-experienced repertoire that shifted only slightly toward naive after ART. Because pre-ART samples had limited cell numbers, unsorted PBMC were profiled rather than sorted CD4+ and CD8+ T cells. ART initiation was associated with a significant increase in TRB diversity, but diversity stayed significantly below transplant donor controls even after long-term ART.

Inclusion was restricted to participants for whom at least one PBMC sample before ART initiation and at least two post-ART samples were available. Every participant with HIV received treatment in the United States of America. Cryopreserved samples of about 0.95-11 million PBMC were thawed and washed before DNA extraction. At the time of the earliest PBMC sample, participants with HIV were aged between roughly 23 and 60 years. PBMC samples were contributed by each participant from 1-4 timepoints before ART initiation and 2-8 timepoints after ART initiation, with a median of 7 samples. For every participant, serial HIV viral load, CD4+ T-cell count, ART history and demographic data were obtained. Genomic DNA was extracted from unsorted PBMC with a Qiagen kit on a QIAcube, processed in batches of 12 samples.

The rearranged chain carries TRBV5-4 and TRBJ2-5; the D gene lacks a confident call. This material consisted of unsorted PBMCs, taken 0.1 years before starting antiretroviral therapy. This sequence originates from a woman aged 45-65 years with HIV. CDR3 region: CASSLRFTEQETQYF. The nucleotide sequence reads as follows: TGTGCCAGCAGCTTGCGTTTCACAGAACAAGAGACCCAGTACTTC.